This T cell receptor (beta chain) is from a study of shared clonotypes between healthy human individuals. Whole-study context: Used for every donor were three CD4 naive, three CD4 memory, two CD8 naive and one CD8 memory plate.

CDR3 length equals 14 residues. CDR1 is GTSNPN, CDR2 SVGIG, per germline (reference sequence). The V gene lost 1 base and the J gene lost 0 bases, with 10 bases spanning the gap. This clone was detected once. Positively selected for CCR7, the CD45RO-negative cells used as naive CD8 cells excluded terminally differentiated effector memory CD45RA+ cells. Within Nashville, Tennessee resided all donors, each a Caucasian adult. This table comes from immunoSEQ multiplex PCR, and its TCRdb copy is limited to in-frame clones, with some not included. The sample has roughly 2,000,000 clones, 93% seen once. This TCR was sampled from a man between 18 and 35 years old in good health. Some clones in this sample may be carry-over from other donors' samples. What was sequenced was naive CD8+ T cells from PBMCs. The gene calls are TRBV30 and TRBJ2-7; D remains ambiguous. The CDR3 region is CAWSASLSSYEQYF. CDR3 in DNA: TGTGCCTGGAGTGCCTCCCTAAGCTCCTACGAGCAGTACTTC.